This TCR beta chain was sequenced in a study of graft-versus-host responses after intestinal transplantation. The authors plated approximately 200,000 CFSE-labeled responder cells with approximately 200,000 irradiated, violet-dye-labeled stimulator cells. Assay used: immunoSEQ multiplex PCR; TCRdb lists only in-frame clones, some missing. This sample has roughly 20,000 clones, with 35% to 50% found just once. The V end was cut by 0 bases, the J end by 3 bases, with 6 bases between. Germline CDR1 is SGHTA and CDR2 is FQGNSA. This CDR3 region has 13 residues. The clonotype comes from a human patient who was an organ donor for intestinal transplantation. J is TRBJ2-7 and V is TRBV7-2; D remains ambiguous. Material: alloreactive CD8+ T cells from a mixed lymphocyte reaction culture, obtained before transplantation. Subset noted: CFSE-low proliferating T cells sorted from approximately six-day pre-transplant mixed lymphocyte reaction (GvH or HvG direction). This CDR3 reads CASSLAPGYEQYF. CDR3 nucleotides: TGTGCCAGCAGCTTAGCCCCAGGCTACGAGCAGTACTTC.